The rows below give T cell receptor beta chains drawn from one sample of a study of blood T cell repertoires in COVID-19. Produced via immunoSEQ multiplex PCR; TCRdb's table is partial and in-frame only. The sample has 250,000 to 300,000 clones; 89% are singletons. The material sequenced was peripheral blood. The receptors stem from a woman aged 55-70 years with acute or convalescent COVID-19. CDR3s include the opening cysteine and the closing phenylalanine or tryptophan. D genes are given only for firm matches. For some rows the clone size is stated as once, few or many, or as a class when expanded; others skip it.

J gene | D gene | clone size | V gene | CDR3 protein | CDR3 DNA
TRBJ2-7 | . | . | TRBV6-5 | CASEWGVVGYEQYF | TGTGCCAGCGAATGGGGGGTGGTGGGCTACGAGCAGTACTTC
TRBJ2-7 | . | . | TRBV5-1 | CASSPEVYEQYF | TGCGCCAGCAGCCCGGAGGTGTACGAGCAGTACTTC
TRBJ2-1 | TRBD2 | . | TRBV14 | CASSQLAGVYNEQFF | TGTGCCAGCAGCCAACTAGCGGGAGTCTACAATGAGCAGTTCTTC
TRBJ2-5 | . | few | TRBV19 | CASSPRRQETQYF | TGTGCCAGTAGTCCGCGCCGCCAAGAGACCCAGTACTTC
TRBJ2-1 | TRBD2 | . | TRBV3-1/TRBV3-2 | CASSQGSGGYNEQFF | TGTGCCAGCAGCCAAGGGAGCGGGGGATACAATGAGCAGTTCTTC
TRBJ2-3 | . | . | TRBV19 | CASSRTGTLPPDTQYF | TGTGCCAGTAGTAGAACAGGGACCTTACCGCCAGATACGCAGTATTTT
TRBJ1-2 | . | . | TRBV7-2 | CASSVGTSYGYTF | TGTGCCAGCAGCGTTGGGACTTCCTATGGCTACACCTTC
TRBJ2-2 | TRBD1 | few | TRBV7-9 | CASSRYRGHTGELFF | TGTGCCAGCAGCCGTTACAGGGGGCACACCGGGGAGCTGTTTTTT
TRBJ2-5 | TRBD2 | once | TRBV6-2/TRBV6-3 | CASSYDTSGMEETQYF | TGTGCCAGCAGTTACGATACTAGCGGGATGGAAGAGACCCAGTACTTC
TRBJ2-1 | TRBD2 | . | TRBV25-1 | CASSWTSGRFNEQFF | TGTGCCAGCAGTTGGACTAGCGGGAGGTTTAATGAGCAGTTCTTC
TRBJ2-1 | . | . | TRBV29-1 | CSVVEFGGVTNEQFF | TGCAGCGTTGTAGAGTTCGGCGGGGTCACGAATGAGCAGTTCTTC
TRBJ2-3 | TRBD2 | . | TRBV4-3 | CASSQAGGGGTDTQYF | TGCGCCAGCAGCCAAGCGGGCGGGGGGGGCACAGATACGCAGTATTTT
TRBJ1-6 | . | . | TRBV6-5 | CASTRGGGNSPLHF | TGTGCCAGCACCCGAGGGGGGGGCAATTCACCCCTCCACTTT
TRBJ2-7 | . | . | TRBV9 | CASSVRDNPSYEQYF | TGTGCCAGCAGCGTCCGGGACAACCCCTCCTACGAGCAGTACTTC
TRBJ2-1 | TRBD2 | . | TRBV5-1 | CASSSSGVGNEQFF | TGCGCCAGCAGCTCTAGCGGGGTGGGCAATGAGCAGTTCTTC
TRBJ2-2 | TRBD1 | . | TRBV24-1 | CATSDLTGGTGELFF | TGTGCCACCAGTGATTTAACAGGGGGCACCGGGGAGCTGTTTTTT
TRBJ2-5 | . | . | TRBV5-1 | CASSLGTGIQETQYF | TGCGCCAGCAGCTTGGGTACAGGTATCCAAGAGACCCAGTACTTC
TRBJ2-2 | TRBD2 | . | TRBV14 | CASSQVAGVTGELFF | TGTGCCAGCAGCCAAGTAGCGGGAGTCACCGGGGAGCTGTTTTTT